Described below is a single TCR beta chain sequence and its context. Trimming removed 4 bases at V and 1 base at J, with 14 bases between. Germline lookup yields CDR1 SGDLS and CDR2 YYNGEE. This CDR3 spans 15 amino acids. Measured with immunoSEQ multiplex PCR; TCRdb has only the in-frame clones, and not every one. The data contain under 250,000 clones, about 86% of them singletons. These data are taken from a study of blood T cell repertoires in COVID-19. Sample: peripheral blood. The receptor's source is a man in his forties or fifties with active or convalescent COVID-19. V is TRBV9 and J is TRBJ1-2; D gene ambiguous. Written as DNA, the CDR3 is TGTGCCAGCAGCTCAGAGGCGGTTCTTAACTATGGCTACACCTTC. As protein: CASSSEAVLNYGYTF.